The 18 T cell receptor beta chains given below trace back to one sample, sequenced in a study of blood T cell repertoires in COVID-19. Measured with immunoSEQ multiplex PCR; TCRdb has only the in-frame clones, and not every one. In the table there are some 200,000 clones, roughly 90% of which are singletons. The material sequenced was peripheral blood. The receptors originated from a woman aged 55-75 years with COVID-19, enrolled during active disease.

This chain joins TRBV7-2 and TRBJ2-3; D possibly corresponds to TRBD1 (5 bases). V was trimmed by 6 bases and J by 1 base, leaving 8 bases between them. Germline loops: CDR1 SGHTA, CDR2 FQGNSA. The CDR3 spans 13 residues. The DNA for the CDR3 is TGTGCCAGCAGGAAAGGGGGCACAGATACGCAGTATTTT. This translates into CASRKGGTDTQYF.

This chain links TRBV15 with TRBJ2-7; 10 positions agree with TRBD2. This CDR3 is built from 17 residues. Trimming at V came to 0 bases and at J to 0 bases, leaving 5 bases not matched to a gene. Germline-derived CDR1 and CDR2 are LNHNV and YYDKDF (reference sequence). DNA for the CDR3: TGTGCCACCAGCAGAGATTCTAGCGGGAGTTTCTCCTACGAGCAGTACTTC. It codes for CATSRDSSGSFSYEQYF.

This chain links TRBV4-1 with TRBJ1-1; 9 nucleotides match TRBD1. The CDR3 has 14 amino acids. Germline-derived CDR1 and CDR2 are MGHRA and YSYEKL. V was clipped by 1 base and J by 5 bases; unmatched bases: 2. CDR3 protein: CASSQGQGVTEAFF. CDR3 DNA sequence: TGCGCCAGCAGCCAAGGACAGGGGGTGACTGAAGCTTTCTTT.

The gene calls are TRBV24-1 and TRBJ2-1, with 13 nucleotides matching TRBD2. This CDR3 has 19 amino acids. V was clipped by 3 bases and J by 5 bases; unmatched bases: 12. From germline, CDR1 is KGHDR and CDR2 SFDVKD. CDR3 DNA: TGTGCCACCAGTGATCCCTCCCCGGGACTAGCGGGAAAGGACAATGAGCAGTTCTTC. Translated, it gives CATSDPSPGLAGKDNEQFF.

This clone has just one count. The CDR3 loop is CASSVGQGNNYGYTF. Here the CDR3 DNA reads TGTGCCAGCAGCGTAGGCCAGGGAAATAACTATGGCTACACCTTC. This chain uses TRBV9 with TRBJ1-2, with D possibly TRBD1 on 5 matching bases. In germline, CDR1 is SGDLS, CDR2 YYNGEE. The CDR3 covers 15 residues. Trimming left V 0 bases short and J 1 base short, with 10 bases between.

V usage is TRBV5-1 and J usage is TRBJ1-2; 8 bases are shared with TRBD1. The CDR3 consists of 17 residues. V was clipped by 4 bases and J by 4 bases; unmatched bases: 15. The germline CDR1 and CDR2 sequences are SGHRS and YFSETQ. The CDR3 DNA reads TGCGCCAGCAGCCGCAAGCCGGCAGGGGGCGCAGTCTATGGCTACACCTTC. Protein product: CASSRKPAGGAVYGYTF.

The chain employs TRBV6-5 and TRBJ1-5; 8 positions agree with TRBD1. Per germline, CDR1 MNHEY and CDR2 SVGAGI. Trimming removed 2 bases from V and 2 bases from J; junction bases left unmatched: 2. The CDR3 spans 15 residues. CDR3 protein: CASSYTGQGNQPQHF. As DNA, the CDR3 is TGTGCCAGCAGTTACACGGGACAGGGCAATCAGCCCCAGCATTTT.

The chain employs TRBV20-1 and TRBJ2-7; D call uncertain. Germline loops: CDR1 DFQATT, CDR2 SNEGSKA (reference sequence). The CDR3 covers 12 residues. Trimming left V 3 bases short and J 2 bases short, with 8 bases between. The CDR3 protein is CSASWQTYEQYF. CDR3 nucleotides: TGCAGTGCTAGTTGGCAAACCTACGAGCAGTACTTC.

As to this clone: This CDR3 is also generated by other DNA sequences in the sample. The genes are TRBV7-9 and TRBJ2-7; 12 bases are a match to TRBD2. From germline, CDR1 is SEHNR and CDR2 FQNEAQ (reference sequence). Trimming removed 1 base from V and 5 bases from J; junction bases left unmatched: 3. There are 15 residues in the CDR3. The CDR3 DNA is TGTGCCAGCAGCTTAGTGAGACTAGCGGGAGACGAGCAGTACTTC. It yields the protein CASSLVRLAGDEQYF.

V usage is TRBV20-1 and J usage is TRBJ2-7; TRBD2 matches 8 bases. J was trimmed by 1 base and V by 3 bases; bases with no gene match: 8. The CDR3 consists of 15 residues. Germline values: CDR1 DFQATT, CDR2 SNEGSKA (reference sequence). The CDR3 nucleotides are TGCAGTGCTAGTTTGAAGCGGGGGCTATCCTACGAGCAGTACTTC. Translated, it gives CSASLKRGLSYEQYF.

The chain carries TRBV6-6 and TRBJ1-5; maybe TRBD1 (6 bases). Germline CDR1 is MNHNY and CDR2 is SVGAGI (reference sequence). Between the trimmed V and J ends, which lost 6 bases and 7 bases, there was a span of 13 bases. There are 13 residues in the CDR3. The chain's CDR3 is CASRNREGQPQHF. Here the CDR3 DNA reads TGTGCCAGCAGGAACAGGGAAGGGCAGCCCCAGCATTTT.

This clone was counted at least ten times. The chain links TRBV5-1 to TRBJ1-1, with D possibly TRBD1 on 6 matching bases. This CDR3 spans 15 amino acids. The V and J ends lost 4 bases and 6 bases respectively, with 19 bases between them. The germline V gene encodes CDR1 SGHRS and CDR2 YFSETQ. CDR3 sequence reads: CASSTHRDITAEAFF. The CDR3 nucleotides read TGCGCCAGCAGCACACACAGGGATATTACCGCTGAAGCTTTCTTT.

This chain joins TRBV19 and TRBJ2-1; D perhaps matches TRBD2 (6 bases). Trimming took off 11 bases at V and 4 bases at J, with 18 bases between the two ends. Germline-derived CDR1 and CDR2 are LNHDA and SQIVND (reference sequence). This CDR3 region has 14 residues. The CDR3 protein is CAALRKGTYNEQFF. CDR3 in DNA: TGTGCCGCTTTACGAAAAGGGACTTACAATGAGCAGTTCTTC.

The table lists this clone with a count of one. The chain links TRBV28 to TRBJ2-4; TRBD1 agrees at 9 bases. V was pared by 9 bases and J by 6 bases, with 15 bases of the junction left unmatched. In germline, CDR1 is MDHEN, CDR2 SYDVKM. This CDR3 has 16 amino acids. CDR3 protein: CASFSGTGWMGNIQYF. CDR3 DNA sequence: TGTGCCAGTTTTTCCGGGACAGGGTGGATGGGAAACATTCAGTACTTC. Variable domain in full (rest from reference TRBV28 and TRBJ2-4): DVKVTQSSRYLVKRTGEKVFLECVQDMDHENMFWYRQDPGLGLRLIYFSYDVKMKEKGDIPEGYSVSREKKERFSLILESASTNQTSMYLCASFSGTGWMGNIQYFGAGTRLSVL.

The chain has TRBV6-2 or TRBV6-3 and TRBJ2-2; D not certain. There are 13 residues in the CDR3. The V and J ends lost 3 bases and 5 bases respectively, with 7 bases between them. Germline V gene lookup returns CDR1 MNHEY and CDR2 SVGEGT. The CDR3 is CASSYSETGELFF. Here the CDR3 DNA reads TGTGCCAGCAGTTATAGTGAGACCGGGGAGCTGTTTTTT.

This chain connects TRBV9 to TRBJ1-1, with TRBD1 matching over 7 bases. CDR3 size: 14 residues. Trimming took 3 bases from V and 4 from J; bases not matched to a gene: 6. The germline gives CDR1 SGDLS, CDR2 YYNGEE. Here the CDR3 DNA reads TGTGCCAGCAGCGATACCGGGACAGCCACTGAAGCTTTCTTT. Amino acid sequence: CASSDTGTATEAFF. Combining the CDR3 with reference TRBV9 and TRBJ1-1 gives the whole variable domain DSGVTQTPKHLITATGQRVTLRCSPRSGDLSVYWYQQSLDQGLQFLIQYYNGEERAKGNILERFSAQQFPDLHSELNLSSLELGDSALYFCASSDTGTATEAFFGQGTRLTVV.

In its sample, this clone was seen a few times. This chain uses TRBV4-3 with TRBJ2-7; a weak D match, TRBD1 (6 bases). Between the trimmed V and J ends, which lost 3 bases and 2 bases, there was a span of 17 bases. Germline V lookup: CDR1 LGHNA, CDR2 YSLEER. CDR3 length equals 16 residues. Here the CDR3 reads CASSQEITGTTYEQYF. CDR3 nucleotide sequence: TGCGCCAGCAGCCAGGAAATCACAGGGACCACCTACGAGCAGTACTTC.

This sequence joins TRBV13 and TRBJ2-1; 13 bases agree with TRBD2. V lost 2 bases to trimming and J lost 8 bases; unmatched junction nucleotides: 6. CDR1 is PRHDT and CDR2 is FYEKMQ in the germline V gene (reference sequence). This CDR3 contains 16 residues. The CDR3 spells CASSLRTSGRGYEQFF. CDR3 DNA: TGTGCCAGCAGCTTAAGGACTAGCGGGAGAGGGTATGAGCAGTTCTTC. Using reference TRBV13 and TRBJ2-1 for the parts outside the CDR3, the full variable domain is AAGVIQSPRHLIKEKRETATLKCYPIPRHDTVYWYQQGPGQDPQFLISFYEKMQSDKGSIPDRFSAQQFSDYHSELNMSSLELGDSALYFCASSLRTSGRGYEQFFGPGTRLTVL.